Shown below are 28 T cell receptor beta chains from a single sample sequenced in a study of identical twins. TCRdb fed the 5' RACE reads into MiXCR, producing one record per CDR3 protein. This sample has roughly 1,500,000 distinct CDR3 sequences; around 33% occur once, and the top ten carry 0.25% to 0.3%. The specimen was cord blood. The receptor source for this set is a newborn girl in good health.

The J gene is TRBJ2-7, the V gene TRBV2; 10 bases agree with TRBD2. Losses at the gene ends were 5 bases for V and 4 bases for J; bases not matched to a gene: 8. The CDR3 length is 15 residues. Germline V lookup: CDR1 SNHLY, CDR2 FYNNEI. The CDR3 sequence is CASSPSGGVPYEQYF. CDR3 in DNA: TGTGCCAGCAGTCCTAGCGGGGGCGTCCCTTACGAGCAGTACTTC.

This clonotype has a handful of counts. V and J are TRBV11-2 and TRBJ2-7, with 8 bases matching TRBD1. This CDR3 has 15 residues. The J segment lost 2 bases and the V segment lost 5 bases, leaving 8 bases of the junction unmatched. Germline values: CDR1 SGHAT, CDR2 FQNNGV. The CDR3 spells CASSDPPTGAYEQYF. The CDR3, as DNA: TGTGCCAGCAGCGACCCGCCGACAGGGGCCTACGAGCAGTACTTC.

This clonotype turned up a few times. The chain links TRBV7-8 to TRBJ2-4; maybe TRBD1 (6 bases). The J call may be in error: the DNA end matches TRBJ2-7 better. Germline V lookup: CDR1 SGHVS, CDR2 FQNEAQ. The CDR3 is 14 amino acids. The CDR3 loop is CASSSYRDKDEQYF. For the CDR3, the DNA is TGTGCCAGCAGCTCTTACAGGGATAAGGACGAGCAGTACTTC.

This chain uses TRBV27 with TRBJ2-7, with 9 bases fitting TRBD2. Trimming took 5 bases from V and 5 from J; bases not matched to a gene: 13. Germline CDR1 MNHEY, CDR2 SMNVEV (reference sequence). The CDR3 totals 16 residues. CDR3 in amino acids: CASSTSLAGRDHEQYF. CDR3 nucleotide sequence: TGTGCCAGCAGTACCTCTCTAGCGGGAAGGGACCACGAGCAGTACTTC.

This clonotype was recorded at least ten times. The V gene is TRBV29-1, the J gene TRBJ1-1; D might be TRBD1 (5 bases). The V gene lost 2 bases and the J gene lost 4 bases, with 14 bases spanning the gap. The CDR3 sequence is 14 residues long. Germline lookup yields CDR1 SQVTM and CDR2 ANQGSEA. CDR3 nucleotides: TGCAGCGTTGAAAAAGTCCAGGGAAGCACTGAAGCTTTCTTT. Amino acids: CSVEKVQGSTEAFF.

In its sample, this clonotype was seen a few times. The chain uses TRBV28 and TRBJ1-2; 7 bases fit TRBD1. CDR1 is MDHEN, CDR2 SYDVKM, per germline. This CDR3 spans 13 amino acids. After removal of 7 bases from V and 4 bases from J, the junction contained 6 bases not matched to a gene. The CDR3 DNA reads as TGTGCCAGCACTTACGGGACAGTCTATGGCTACACCTTC. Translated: CASTYGTVYGYTF.

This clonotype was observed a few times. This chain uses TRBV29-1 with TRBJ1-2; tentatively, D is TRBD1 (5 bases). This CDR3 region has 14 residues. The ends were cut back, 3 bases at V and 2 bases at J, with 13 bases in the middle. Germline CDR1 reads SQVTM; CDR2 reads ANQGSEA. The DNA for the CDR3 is TGCAGCGTTGATTTCGGGGGAGGGAACTATGGCTACACCTTC. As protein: CSVDFGGGNYGYTF. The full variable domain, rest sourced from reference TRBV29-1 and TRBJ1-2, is SAVISQKPSRDICQRGTSLTIQCQVDSQVTMMFWYRQQPGQSLTLIATANQGSEATYESGFVIDKFPISRPNLTFSTLTVSNMSPEDSSIYLCSVDFGGGNYGYTFGSGTRLTVV.

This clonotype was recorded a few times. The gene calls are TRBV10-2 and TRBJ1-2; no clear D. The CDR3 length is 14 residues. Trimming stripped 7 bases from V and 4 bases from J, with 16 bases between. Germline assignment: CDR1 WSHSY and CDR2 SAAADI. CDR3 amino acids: CASNNLGLFYGYTF. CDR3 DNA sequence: TGCGCCAGCAACAACTTAGGACTGTTCTATGGCTACACCTTC.

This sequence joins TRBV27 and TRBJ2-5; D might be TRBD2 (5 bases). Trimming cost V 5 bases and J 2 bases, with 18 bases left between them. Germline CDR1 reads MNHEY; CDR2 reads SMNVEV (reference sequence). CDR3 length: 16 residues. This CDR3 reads CASSPWRGIEQETQYF. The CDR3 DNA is TGTGCCAGCAGTCCTTGGAGAGGGATAGAGCAAGAGACCCAGTACTTC.

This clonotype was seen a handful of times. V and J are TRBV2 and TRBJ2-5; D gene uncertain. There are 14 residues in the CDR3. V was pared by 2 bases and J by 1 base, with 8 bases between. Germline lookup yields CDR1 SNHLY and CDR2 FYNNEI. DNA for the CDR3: TGTGCCAGCAGTGAACAGCTGGCCCAAGAGACCCAGTACTTC. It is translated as CASSEQLAQETQYF.

In nucleotides, the CDR3 is TGTGCCAGCAGCCCACTAGCGTCGGAACGAGAGACCCAGTACTTC. Translation gives CASSPLASERETQYF. The chain carries TRBV7-2 and TRBJ2-5, with 7 bases aligning to TRBD2. The germline gives CDR1 SGHTA, CDR2 FQGNSA. The CDR3 is 15 residues long. Trimming removed 5 bases from V and 4 bases from J; junction bases left unmatched: 10.

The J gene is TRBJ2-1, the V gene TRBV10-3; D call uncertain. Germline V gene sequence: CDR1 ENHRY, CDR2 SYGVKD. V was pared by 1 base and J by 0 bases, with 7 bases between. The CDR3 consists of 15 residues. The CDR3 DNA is TGTGCCATCAGTGAGTTGGGCGGCTCCTACAATGAGCAGTTCTTC. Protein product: CAISELGGSYNEQFF.

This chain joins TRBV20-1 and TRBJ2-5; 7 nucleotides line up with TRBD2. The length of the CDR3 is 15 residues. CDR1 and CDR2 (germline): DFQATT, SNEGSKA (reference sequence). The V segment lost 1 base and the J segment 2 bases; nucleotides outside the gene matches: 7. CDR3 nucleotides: TGCAGTGCTAGAGGGGATAGCGGGTCTCAAGAGACCCAGTACTTC. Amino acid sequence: CSARGDSGSQETQYF.

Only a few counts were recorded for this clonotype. In DNA, the CDR3 is TGTGCCAGCAGTTACCCGCCAGGTCTAGAGAAGACCCAGTACTTC. It is translated as CASSYPPGLEKTQYF. The rearrangement uses TRBV6-2 or TRBV6-3 and TRBJ2-5; no definite D call. The germline V and J ends were trimmed by 2 bases and 6 bases, with 16 bases remaining between them. The CDR3 covers 15 residues. The germline CDR1 and CDR2 sequences are MNHEY and SVGEGT.

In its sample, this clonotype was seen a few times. The CDR3 coding sequence is TGCAGTGCTAGACTGGAACAGGGGAATGGCTACACCTTC. Translated, it gives CSARLEQGNGYTF. This sequence joins TRBV20-1 and TRBJ1-2; 7 bases fit TRBD1. The junction had 6 bases not matched to a gene; V was cut back by 2 bases and J by 6 bases. CDR1 DFQATT and CDR2 SNEGSKA come from the germline V gene (reference sequence). This CDR3 has 13 amino acids.

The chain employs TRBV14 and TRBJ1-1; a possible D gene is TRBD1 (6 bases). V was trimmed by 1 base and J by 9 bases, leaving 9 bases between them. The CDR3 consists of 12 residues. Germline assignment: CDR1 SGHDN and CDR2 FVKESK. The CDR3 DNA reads TGTGCCAGCAGCCAAGTCCGGGGGCAAGCTTTCTTT. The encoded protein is CASSQVRGQAFF.

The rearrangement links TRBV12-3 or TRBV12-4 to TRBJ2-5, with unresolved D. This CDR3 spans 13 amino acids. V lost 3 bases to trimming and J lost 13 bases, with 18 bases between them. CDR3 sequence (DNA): TGTGCCAGCAGTTTGTGGCAGTCAAGAAGTGGGTACTTC. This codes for CASSLWQSRSGYF.

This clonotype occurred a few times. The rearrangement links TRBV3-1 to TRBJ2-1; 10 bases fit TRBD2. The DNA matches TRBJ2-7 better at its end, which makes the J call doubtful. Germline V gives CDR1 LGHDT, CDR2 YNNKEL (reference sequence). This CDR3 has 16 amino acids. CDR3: CASSPLSGGSYNEQYF. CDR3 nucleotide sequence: TGTGCCAGCAGCCCCCTTAGCGGGGGGTCCTACAATGAGCAGTACTTC.

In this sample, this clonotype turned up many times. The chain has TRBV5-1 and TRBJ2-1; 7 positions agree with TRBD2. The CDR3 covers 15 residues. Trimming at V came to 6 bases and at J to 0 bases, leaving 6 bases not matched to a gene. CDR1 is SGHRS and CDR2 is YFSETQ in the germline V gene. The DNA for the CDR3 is TGCGCCAGCACCGAACTAGCGAGCTCCTACAATGAGCAGTTCTTC. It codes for CASTELASSYNEQFF.

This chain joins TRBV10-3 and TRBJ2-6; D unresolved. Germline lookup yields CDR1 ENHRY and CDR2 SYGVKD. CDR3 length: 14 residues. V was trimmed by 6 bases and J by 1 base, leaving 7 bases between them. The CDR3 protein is CAIRRPSGANVLTF. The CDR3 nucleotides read TGTGCCATCAGACGCCCATCTGGGGCCAACGTCCTGACTTTC.

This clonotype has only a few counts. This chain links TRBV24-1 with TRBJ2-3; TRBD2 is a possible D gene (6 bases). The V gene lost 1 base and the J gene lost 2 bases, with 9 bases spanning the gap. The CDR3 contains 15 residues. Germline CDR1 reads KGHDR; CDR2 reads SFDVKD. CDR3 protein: CATSDFGRTTDTQYF. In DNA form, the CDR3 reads TGTGCCACCAGTGATTTTGGGAGGACCACAGATACGCAGTATTTT.

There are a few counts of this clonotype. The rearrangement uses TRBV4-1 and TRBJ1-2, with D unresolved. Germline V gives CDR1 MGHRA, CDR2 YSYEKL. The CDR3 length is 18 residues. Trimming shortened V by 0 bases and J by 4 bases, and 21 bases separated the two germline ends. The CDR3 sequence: CASSQERTRAANAYGYTF. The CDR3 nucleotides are TGCGCCAGCAGCCAAGAGAGAACAAGGGCTGCTAATGCCTATGGCTACACCTTC.

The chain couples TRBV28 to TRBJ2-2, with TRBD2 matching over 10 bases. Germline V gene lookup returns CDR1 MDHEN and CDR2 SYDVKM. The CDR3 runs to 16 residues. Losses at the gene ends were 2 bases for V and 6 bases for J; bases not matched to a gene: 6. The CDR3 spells CASSLSLAGVAGELFF. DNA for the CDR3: TGTGCCAGCAGTTTAAGCCTAGCGGGAGTGGCCGGGGAGCTGTTTTTT.

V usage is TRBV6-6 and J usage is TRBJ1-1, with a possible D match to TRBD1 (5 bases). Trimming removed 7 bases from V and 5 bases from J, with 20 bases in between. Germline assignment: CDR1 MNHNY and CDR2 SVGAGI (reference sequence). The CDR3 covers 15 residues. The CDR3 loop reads CASIWQGLSGTEAFF. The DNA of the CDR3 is TGTGCCAGCATCTGGCAGGGCCTAAGTGGGACTGAAGCTTTCTTT.

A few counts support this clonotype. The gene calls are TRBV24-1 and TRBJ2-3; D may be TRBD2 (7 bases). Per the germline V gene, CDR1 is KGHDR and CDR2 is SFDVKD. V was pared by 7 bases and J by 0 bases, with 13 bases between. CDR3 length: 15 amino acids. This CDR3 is CATRRGGASTDTQYF. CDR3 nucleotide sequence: TGTGCCACCAGGAGGGGGGGGGCGAGCACAGATACGCAGTATTTT.

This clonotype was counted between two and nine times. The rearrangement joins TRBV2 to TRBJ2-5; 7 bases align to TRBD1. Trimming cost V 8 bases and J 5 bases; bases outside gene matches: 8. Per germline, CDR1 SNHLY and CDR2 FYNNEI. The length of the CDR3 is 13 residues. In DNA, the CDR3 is TGTGCCAGCGAAGGACAGGTCCGGGAGACCCAGTACTTC. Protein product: CASEGQVRETQYF.

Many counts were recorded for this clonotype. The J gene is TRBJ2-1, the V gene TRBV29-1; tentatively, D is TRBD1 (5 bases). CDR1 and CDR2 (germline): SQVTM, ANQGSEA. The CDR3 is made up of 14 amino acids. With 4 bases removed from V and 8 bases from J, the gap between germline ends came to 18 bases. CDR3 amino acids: CSVVLWGRVDEQFF. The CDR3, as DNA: TGCAGCGTTGTTTTGTGGGGCCGAGTAGATGAGCAGTTCTTC.

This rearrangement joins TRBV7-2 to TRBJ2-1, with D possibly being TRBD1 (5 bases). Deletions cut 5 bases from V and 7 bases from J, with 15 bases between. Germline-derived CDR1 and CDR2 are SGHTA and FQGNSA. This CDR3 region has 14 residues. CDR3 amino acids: CASSTGPSGNEQFF. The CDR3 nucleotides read TGTGCCAGCAGCACAGGACCCTCTGGGAATGAGCAGTTCTTC.